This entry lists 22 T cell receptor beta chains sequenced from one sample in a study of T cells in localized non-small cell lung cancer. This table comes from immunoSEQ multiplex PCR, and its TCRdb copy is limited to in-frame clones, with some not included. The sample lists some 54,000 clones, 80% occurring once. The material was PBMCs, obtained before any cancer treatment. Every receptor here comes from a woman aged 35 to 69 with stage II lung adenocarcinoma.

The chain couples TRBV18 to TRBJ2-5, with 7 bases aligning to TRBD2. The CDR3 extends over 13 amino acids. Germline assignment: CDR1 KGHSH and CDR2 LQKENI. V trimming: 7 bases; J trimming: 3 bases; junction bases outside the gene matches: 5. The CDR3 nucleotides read TGTGCCAGCTTCCGGGAGGAAGAAGAGACCCAGTACTTC. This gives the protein CASFREEEETQYF.

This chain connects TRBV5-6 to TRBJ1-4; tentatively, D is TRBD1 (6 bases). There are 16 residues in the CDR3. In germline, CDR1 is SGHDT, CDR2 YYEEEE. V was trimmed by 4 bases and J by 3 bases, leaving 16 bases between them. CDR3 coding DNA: TGTGCCAGCAGCGACGGAGAGGGGGGACCTAATGAAAAACTGTTTTTT. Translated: CASSDGEGGPNEKLFF. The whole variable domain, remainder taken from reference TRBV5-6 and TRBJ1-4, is DAGVTQSPTHLIKTRGQQVTLRCSPKSGHDTVSWYQQALGQGPQFIFQYYEEEERQRGNFPDRFSGHQFPNYSSELNVNALLLGDSALYLCASSDGEGGPNEKLFFGSGTQLSVL.

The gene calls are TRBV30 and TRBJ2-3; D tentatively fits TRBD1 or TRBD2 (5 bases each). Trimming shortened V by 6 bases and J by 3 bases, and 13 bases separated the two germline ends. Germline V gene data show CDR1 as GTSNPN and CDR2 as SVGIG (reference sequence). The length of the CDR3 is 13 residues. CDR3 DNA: TGTGCCTGTACGCCGGGGCTTACAGATACGCAGTATTTT. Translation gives CACTPGLTDTQYF.

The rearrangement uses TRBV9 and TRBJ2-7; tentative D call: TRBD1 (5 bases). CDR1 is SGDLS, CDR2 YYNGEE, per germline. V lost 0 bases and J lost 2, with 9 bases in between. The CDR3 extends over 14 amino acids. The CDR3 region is CASSVGGTTYEQYF. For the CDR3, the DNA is TGTGCCAGCAGCGTAGGGGGCACTACCTACGAGCAGTACTTC.

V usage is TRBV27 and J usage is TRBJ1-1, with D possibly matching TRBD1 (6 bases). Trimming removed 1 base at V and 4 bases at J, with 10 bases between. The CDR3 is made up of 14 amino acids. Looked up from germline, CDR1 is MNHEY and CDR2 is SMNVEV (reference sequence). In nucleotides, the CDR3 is TGTGCCAGCAGTTTATTGGGGGCAAGCACTGAAGCTTTCTTT. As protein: CASSLLGASTEAFF.

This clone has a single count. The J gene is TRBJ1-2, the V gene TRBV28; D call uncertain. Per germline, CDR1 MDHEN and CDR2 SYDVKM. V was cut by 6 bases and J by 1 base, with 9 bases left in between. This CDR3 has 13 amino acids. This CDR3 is CASRFNLNYGYTF. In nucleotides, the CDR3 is TGTGCCAGCAGGTTCAATCTTAACTATGGCTACACCTTC.

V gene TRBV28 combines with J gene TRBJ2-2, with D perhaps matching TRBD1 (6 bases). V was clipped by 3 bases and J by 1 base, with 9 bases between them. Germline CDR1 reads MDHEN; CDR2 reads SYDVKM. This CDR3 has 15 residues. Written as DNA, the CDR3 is TGTGCCAGCAGTTTTGAAGGGGGGAACACCGGGGAGCTGTTTTTT. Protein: CASSFEGGNTGELFF.

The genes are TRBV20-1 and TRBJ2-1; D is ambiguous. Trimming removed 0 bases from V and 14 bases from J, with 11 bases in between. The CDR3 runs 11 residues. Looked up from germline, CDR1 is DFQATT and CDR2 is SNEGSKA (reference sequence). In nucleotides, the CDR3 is TGCAGTGCTAGAGAATTCCCCGAGGAGTTCTTC. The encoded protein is CSAREFPEEFF.

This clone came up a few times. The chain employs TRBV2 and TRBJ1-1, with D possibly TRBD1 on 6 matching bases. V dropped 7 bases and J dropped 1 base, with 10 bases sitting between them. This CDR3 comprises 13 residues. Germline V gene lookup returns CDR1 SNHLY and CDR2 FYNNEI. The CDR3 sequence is CASNLQGNTEAFF. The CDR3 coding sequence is TGTGCCAGCAACCTACAGGGGAACACTGAAGCTTTCTTT. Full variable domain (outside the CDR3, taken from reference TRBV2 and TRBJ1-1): EPEVTQTPSHQVTQMGQEVILRCVPISNHLYFYWYRQILGQKVEFLVSFYNNEISEKSEIFDDQFSVERPDGSNFTLKIRSTKLEDSAMYFCASNLQGNTEAFFGQGTRLTVV.

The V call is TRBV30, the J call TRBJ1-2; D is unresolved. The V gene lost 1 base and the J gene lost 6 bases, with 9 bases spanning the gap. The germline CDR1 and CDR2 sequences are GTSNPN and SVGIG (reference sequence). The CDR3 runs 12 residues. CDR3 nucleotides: TGTGCCTGGAGTGCCCCTATCGATGGCTACACCTTC. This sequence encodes CAWSAPIDGYTF.

The CDR3 coding sequence is TGTGCCAGCAGTTTAAAGCGGCAGGGGAGGAACACCGGGGAGCTGTTTTTT. Its translation is CASSLKRQGRNTGELFF. This sequence joins TRBV28 and TRBJ2-2; perhaps TRBD1 as D (6 bases). Trimming shortened V by 2 bases and J by 1 base, and 14 bases separated the two germline ends. CDR1 and CDR2 from the germline V gene are MDHEN and SYDVKM. The CDR3 totals 17 residues.

In nucleotides, the CDR3 is TGTGCCAGCAGCCAAGATAGGGGTCAGTTTCGGCAGTACTTC. Translation gives CASSQDRGQFRQYF. This chain uses TRBV14 with TRBJ2-7, with TRBD1 as a possible D gene (5 bases). This CDR3 is built from 14 residues. Trimming took 0 bases from V and 9 from J, leaving 15 bases between them. Germline-derived CDR1 and CDR2 are SGHDN and FVKESK.

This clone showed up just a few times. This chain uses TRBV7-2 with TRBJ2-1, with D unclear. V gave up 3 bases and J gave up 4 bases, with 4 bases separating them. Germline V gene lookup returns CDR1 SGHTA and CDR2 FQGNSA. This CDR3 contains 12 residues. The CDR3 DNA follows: TGTGCCAGCAGCTTCCCTTACAATGAGCAGTTCTTC. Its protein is CASSFPYNEQFF.

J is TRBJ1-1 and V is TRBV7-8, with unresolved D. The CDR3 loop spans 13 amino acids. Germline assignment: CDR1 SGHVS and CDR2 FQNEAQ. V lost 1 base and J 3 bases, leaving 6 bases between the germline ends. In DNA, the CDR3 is TGTGCCAGCAGCTTAGAGCCGGACACTGAAGCTTTCTTT. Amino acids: CASSLEPDTEAFF.

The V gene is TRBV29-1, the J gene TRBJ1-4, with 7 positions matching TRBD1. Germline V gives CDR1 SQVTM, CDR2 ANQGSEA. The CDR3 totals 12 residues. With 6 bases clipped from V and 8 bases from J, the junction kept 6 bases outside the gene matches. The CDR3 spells CSVGRGEEKLFF. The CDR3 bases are TGCAGCGTGGGCAGGGGGGAGGAAAAACTGTTTTTT.

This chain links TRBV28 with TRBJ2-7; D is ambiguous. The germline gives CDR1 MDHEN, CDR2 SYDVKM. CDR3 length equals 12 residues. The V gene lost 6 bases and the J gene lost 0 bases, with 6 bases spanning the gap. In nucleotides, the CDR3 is TGTGCCAGCAGGCCTAGCTCCTACGAGCAGTACTTC. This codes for CASRPSSYEQYF.

This chain's CDR3 is CASSVGTGVSYEQYF. The CDR3 region has the DNA TGTGCCAGCAGTGTTGGGACAGGGGTCTCCTACGAGCAGTACTTC. The chain has TRBV6-1 and TRBJ2-7; 10 bases align to TRBD1. After removal of 4 bases from V and 0 bases from J, the junction contained 3 bases not matched to a gene. CDR3 length equals 15 residues. Germline lookup yields CDR1 MNHNS and CDR2 SASEGT.

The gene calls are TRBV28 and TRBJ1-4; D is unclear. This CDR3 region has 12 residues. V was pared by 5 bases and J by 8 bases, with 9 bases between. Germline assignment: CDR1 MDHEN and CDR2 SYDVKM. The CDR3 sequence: CASSPPGEKLFF. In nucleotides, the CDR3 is TGTGCCAGCAGTCCCCCGGGGGAAAAACTGTTTTTT. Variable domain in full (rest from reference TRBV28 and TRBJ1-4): DVKVTQSSRYLVKRTGEKVFLECVQDMDHENMFWYRQDPGLGLRLIYFSYDVKMKEKGDIPEGYSVSREKKERFSLILESASTNQTSMYLCASSPPGEKLFFGSGTQLSVL.

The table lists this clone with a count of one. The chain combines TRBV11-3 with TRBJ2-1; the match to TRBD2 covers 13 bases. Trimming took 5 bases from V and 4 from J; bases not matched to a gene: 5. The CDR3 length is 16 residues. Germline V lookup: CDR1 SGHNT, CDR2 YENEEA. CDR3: CASSPSGLAGYNEQFF. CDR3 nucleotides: TGTGCCAGCAGCCCCTCGGGACTAGCGGGATACAATGAGCAGTTCTTC.

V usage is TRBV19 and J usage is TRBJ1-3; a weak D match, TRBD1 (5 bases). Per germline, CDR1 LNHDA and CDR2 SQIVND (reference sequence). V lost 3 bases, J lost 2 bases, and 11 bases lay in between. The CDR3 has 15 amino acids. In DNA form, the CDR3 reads TGTGCCAGTAGTATTATCCCAGGGACTGGAAACACCATATATTTT. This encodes CASSIIPGTGNTIYF.

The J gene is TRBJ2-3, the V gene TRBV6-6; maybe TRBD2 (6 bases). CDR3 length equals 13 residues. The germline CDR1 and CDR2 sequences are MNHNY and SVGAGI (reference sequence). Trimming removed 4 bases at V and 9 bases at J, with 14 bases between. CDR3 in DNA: TGTGCCAGCAGTTCTCAGGGTGGAGGGACGCAGTATTTT. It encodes CASSSQGGGTQYF.

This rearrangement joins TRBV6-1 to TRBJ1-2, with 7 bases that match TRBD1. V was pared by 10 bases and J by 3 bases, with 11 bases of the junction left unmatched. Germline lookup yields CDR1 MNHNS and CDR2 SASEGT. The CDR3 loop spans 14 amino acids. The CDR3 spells CAIRGGSNDYGYTF. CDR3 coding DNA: TGTGCCATCAGAGGGGGCAGTAATGACTATGGCTACACCTTC.